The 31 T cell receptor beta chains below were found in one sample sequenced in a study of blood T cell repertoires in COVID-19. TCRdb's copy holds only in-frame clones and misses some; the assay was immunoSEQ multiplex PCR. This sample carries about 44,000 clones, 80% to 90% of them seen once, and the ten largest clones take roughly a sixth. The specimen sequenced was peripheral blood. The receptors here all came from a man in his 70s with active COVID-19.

The chain's CDR3 is CASSRRGGASGNTIYF. DNA for the CDR3: TGTGCCAGCAGCCGGCGAGGTGGGGCTTCTGGAAACACCATATATTTT. The chain uses TRBV3-1 (or the pseudogene TRBV3-2) and TRBJ1-3; the D gene is possibly TRBD1 (5 bases). CDR1 and CDR2 (germline): LGHDT, YNNKEL (reference sequence). V lost 4 bases and J 1 base, leaving 14 bases between the germline ends. The CDR3 has 16 amino acids.

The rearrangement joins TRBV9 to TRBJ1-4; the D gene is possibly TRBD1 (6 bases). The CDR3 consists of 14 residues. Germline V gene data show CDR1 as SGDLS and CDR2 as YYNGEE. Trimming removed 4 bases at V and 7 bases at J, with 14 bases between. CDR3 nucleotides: TGTGCCAGCAGCACACAGGGAATTGGTGAAAAACTGTTTTTT. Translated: CASSTQGIGEKLFF. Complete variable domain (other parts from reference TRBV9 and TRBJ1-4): DSGVTQTPKHLITATGQRVTLRCSPRSGDLSVYWYQQSLDQGLQFLIQYYNGEERAKGNILERFSAQQFPDLHSELNLSSLELGDSALYFCASSTQGIGEKLFFGSGTQLSVL.

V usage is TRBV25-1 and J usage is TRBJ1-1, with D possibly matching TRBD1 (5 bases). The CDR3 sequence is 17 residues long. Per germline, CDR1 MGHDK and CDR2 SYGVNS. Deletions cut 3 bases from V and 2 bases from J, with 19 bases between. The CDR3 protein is CASSDSGQGLSNTEAFF. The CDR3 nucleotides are TGTGCCAGCAGTGATTCCGGTCAGGGTTTGTCAAACACTGAAGCTTTCTTT.

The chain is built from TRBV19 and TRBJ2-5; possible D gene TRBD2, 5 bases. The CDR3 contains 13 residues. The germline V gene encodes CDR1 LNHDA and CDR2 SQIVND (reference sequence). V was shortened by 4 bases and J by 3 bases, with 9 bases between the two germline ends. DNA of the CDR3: TGTGCCAGTAGTAGCGACTATAAAGAGACCCAGTACTTC. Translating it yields CASSSDYKETQYF. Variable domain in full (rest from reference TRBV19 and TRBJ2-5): DGGITQSPKYLFRKEGQNVTLSCEQNLNHDAMYWYRQDPGQGLRLIYYSQIVNDFQKGDIAEGYSVSREKKESFPLTVTSAQKNPTAFYLCASSSDYKETQYFGPGTRLLVL.

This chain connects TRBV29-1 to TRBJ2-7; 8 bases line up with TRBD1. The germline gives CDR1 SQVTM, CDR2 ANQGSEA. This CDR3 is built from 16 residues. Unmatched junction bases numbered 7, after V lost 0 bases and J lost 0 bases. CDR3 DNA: TGCAGCGTTGAAGAAGGGCGACAGGGGATCTCCTACGAGCAGTACTTC. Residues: CSVEEGRQGISYEQYF.

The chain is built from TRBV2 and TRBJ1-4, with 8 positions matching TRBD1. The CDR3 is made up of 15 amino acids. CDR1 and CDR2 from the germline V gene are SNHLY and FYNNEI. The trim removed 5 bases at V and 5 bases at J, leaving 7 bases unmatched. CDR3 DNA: TGTGCCAGCAGTTTTCAGGGGGCCTTAAATGAAAAACTGTTTTTT. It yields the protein CASSFQGALNEKLFF.

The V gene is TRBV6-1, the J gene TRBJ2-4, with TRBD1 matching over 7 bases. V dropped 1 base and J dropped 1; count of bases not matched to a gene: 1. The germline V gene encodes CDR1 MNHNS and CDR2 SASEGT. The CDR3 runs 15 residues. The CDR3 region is CASSEEQGAKNIQYF. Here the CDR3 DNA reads TGTGCCAGCAGTGAAGAACAGGGGGCCAAAAACATTCAGTACTTC.

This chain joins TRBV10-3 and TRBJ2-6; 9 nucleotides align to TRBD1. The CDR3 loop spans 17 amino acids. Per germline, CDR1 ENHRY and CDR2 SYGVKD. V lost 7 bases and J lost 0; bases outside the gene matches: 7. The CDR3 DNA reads TGTGCCATCACCCGGACAGGGGAAGTCTCTGGGGCCAACGTCCTGACTTTC. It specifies CAITRTGEVSGANVLTF.

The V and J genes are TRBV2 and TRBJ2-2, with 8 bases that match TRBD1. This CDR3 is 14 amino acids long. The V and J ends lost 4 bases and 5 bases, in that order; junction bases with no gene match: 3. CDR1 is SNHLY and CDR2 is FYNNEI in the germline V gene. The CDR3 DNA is TGTGCCAGCAGTGGCAGGGGGCGGACCGGGGAGCTGTTTTTT. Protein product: CASSGRGRTGELFF.

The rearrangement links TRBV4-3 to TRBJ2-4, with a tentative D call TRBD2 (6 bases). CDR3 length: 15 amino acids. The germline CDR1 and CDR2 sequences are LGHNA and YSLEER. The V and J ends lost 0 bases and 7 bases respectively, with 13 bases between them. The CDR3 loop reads CASSQDASGGNIQYF. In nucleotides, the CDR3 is TGCGCCAGCAGCCAAGATGCGTCAGGAGGGAACATTCAGTACTTC.

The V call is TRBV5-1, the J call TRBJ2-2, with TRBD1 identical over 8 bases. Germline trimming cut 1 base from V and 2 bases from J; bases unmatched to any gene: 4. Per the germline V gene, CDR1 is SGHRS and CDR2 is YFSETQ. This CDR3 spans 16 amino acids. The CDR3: CASSLKSGGNTGELFF. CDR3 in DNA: TGCGCCAGCAGCTTGAAGTCAGGGGGCAACACCGGGGAGCTGTTTTTT.

CDR3 coding DNA: TGTGCCAGCAGTTATCTCCGCGGGGGAGTATACAATGAGCAGTTCTTC. Residues: CASSYLRGGVYNEQFF. The gene calls are TRBV6-2 or TRBV6-3 and TRBJ2-1, with TRBD2 matching 7 bases. V trimming: 3 bases; J trimming: 4 bases; junction bases outside the gene matches: 9. Germline CDR1 reads MNHEY; CDR2 reads SVGEGT. The CDR3 totals 16 residues.

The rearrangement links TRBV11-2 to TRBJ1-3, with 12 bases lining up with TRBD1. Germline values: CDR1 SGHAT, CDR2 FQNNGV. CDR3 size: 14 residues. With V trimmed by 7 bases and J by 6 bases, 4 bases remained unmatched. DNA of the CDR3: TGTGCCAGCACTGGGACAGGGGGCGAAAACACCATATATTTT. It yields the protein CASTGTGGENTIYF.

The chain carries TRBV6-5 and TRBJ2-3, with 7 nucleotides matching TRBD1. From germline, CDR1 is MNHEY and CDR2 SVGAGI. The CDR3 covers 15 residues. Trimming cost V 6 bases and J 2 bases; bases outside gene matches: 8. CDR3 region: CASRTDRRYTDTQYF. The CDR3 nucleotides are TGTGCCAGCAGGACGGACAGGCGGTACACAGATACGCAGTATTTT.

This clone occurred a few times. CDR3 residues: CASSAPGTSTDTQYF. CDR3 DNA: TGTGCCAGTAGCGCACCGGGAACTAGCACAGATACGCAGTATTTT. The chain links TRBV19 to TRBJ2-3; possibly TRBD2 for D (5 bases). Trimming removed 6 bases from V and 0 bases from J, with 13 bases in between. Germline V lookup: CDR1 LNHDA, CDR2 SQIVND (reference sequence). There are 15 residues in the CDR3. The full variable domain, in which reference TRBV19 and TRBJ2-3 provide the parts outside the CDR3, is DGGITQSPKYLFRKEGQNVTLSCEQNLNHDAMYWYRQDPGQGLRLIYYSQIVNDFQKGDIAEGYSVSREKKESFPLTVTSAQKNPTAFYLCASSAPGTSTDTQYFGPGTRLTVL.

The CDR3 spells CASSHRPQVLDTQYF. The CDR3 region has the DNA TGTGCCAGCAGCCACCGTCCCCAGGTCCTAGATACGCAGTATTTT. This sequence joins TRBV11-2 and TRBJ2-3, with D hard to call. Germline V gives CDR1 SGHAT, CDR2 FQNNGV. There are 15 residues in the CDR3. V was shortened by 5 bases and J by 5 bases, with 17 bases between the two germline ends.

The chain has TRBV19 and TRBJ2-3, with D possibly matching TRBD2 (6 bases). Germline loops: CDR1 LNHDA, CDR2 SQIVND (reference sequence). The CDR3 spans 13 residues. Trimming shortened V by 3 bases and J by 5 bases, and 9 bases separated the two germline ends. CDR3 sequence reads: CASSMGGIDTQYF. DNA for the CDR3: TGTGCCAGTAGTATGGGAGGAATAGATACGCAGTATTTT.

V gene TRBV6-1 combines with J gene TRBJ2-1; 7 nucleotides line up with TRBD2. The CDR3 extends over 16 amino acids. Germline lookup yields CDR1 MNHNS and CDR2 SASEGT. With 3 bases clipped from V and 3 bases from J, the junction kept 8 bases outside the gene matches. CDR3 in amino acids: CASSEESRGIYNEQFF. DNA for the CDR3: TGTGCCAGCAGTGAGGAGTCGCGGGGGATCTACAATGAGCAGTTCTTC.

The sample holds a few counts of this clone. CDR3 sequence reads: CASSPTEASGYTF. Here the CDR3 DNA reads TGTGCCAGCAGCCCGACGGAGGCTTCTGGCTACACCTTC. The J gene is TRBJ1-2, the V gene TRBV12-3 or TRBV12-4; D gene unclear. This CDR3 contains 13 residues. With 6 bases removed from V and 7 bases from J, the gap between germline ends came to 15 bases.

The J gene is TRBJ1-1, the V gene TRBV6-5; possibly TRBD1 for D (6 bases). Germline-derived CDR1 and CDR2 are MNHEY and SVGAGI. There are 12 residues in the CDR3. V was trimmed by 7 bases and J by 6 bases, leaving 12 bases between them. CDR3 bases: TGTGCCAGCATGACAGGAGACGCTGAAGCTTTCTTT. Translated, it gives CASMTGDAEAFF.

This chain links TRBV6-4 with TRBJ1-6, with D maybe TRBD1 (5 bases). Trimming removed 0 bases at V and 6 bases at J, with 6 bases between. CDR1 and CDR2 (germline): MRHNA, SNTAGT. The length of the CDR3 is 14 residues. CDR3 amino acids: CASSDSTGNSPLHF. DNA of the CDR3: TGTGCCAGCAGTGACTCAACAGGTAATTCACCCCTCCACTTT.

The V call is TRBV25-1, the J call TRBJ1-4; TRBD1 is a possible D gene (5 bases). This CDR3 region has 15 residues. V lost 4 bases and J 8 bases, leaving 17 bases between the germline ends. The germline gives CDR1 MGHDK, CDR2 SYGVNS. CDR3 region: CASSALGGVGEKLFF. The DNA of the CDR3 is TGTGCCAGCAGTGCCCTGGGGGGTGTCGGGGAAAAACTGTTTTTT. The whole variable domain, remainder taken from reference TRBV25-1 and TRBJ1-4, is EADIYQTPRYLVIGTGKKITLECSQTMGHDKMYWYQQDPGMELHLIHYSYGVNSTEKGDLSSESTVSRIRTEHFPLTLESARPSHTSQYLCASSALGGVGEKLFFGSGTQLSVL.

The CDR3 is CASGFRTGGLDTQYF. The CDR3, as DNA: TGTGCCAGCGGGTTTCGGACAGGGGGCTTAGATACGCAGTATTTT. V usage is TRBV7-8 and J usage is TRBJ2-3; 11 bases fit TRBD1. The germline CDR1 and CDR2 sequences are SGHVS and FQNEAQ. This CDR3 spans 15 amino acids. After removal of 8 bases from V and 5 bases from J, the junction contained 9 bases not matched to a gene.

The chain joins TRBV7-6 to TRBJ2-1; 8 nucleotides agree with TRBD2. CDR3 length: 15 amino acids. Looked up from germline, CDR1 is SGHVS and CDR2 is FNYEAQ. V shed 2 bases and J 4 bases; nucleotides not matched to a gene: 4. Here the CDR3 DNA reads TGTGCCAGCAGCTTACAGCCGGGGGGGTACAATGAGCAGTTCTTC. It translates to CASSLQPGGYNEQFF.

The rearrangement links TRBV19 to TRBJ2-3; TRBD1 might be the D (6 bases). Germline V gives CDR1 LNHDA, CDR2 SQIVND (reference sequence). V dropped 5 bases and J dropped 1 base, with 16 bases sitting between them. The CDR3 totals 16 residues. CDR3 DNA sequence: TGTGCCAGTAGTTCCGGGACAAATCCACGCACAGATACGCAGTATTTT. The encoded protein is CASSSGTNPRTDTQYF.

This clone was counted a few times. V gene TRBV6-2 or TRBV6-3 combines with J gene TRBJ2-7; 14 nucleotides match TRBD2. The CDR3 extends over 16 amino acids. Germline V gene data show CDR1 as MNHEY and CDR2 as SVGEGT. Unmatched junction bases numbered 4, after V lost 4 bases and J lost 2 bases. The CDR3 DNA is TGTGCCAGCAGTTCCCGGACTAGCGGGGGGACCTACGAGCAGTACTTC. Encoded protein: CASSSRTSGGTYEQYF.

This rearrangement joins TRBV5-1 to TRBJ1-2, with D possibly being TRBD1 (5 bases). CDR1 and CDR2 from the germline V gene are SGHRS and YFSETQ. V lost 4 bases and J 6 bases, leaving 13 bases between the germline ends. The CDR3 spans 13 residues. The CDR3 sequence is CASSGERGHGYTF. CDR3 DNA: TGCGCCAGCAGCGGGGAGCGGGGCCATGGCTACACCTTC.

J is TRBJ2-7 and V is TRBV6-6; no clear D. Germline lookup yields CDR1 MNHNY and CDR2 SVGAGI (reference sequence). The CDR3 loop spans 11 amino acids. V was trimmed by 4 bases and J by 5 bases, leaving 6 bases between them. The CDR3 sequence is CASSSRHEQYF. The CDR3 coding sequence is TGTGCCAGCAGTTCGCGGCACGAGCAGTACTTC.

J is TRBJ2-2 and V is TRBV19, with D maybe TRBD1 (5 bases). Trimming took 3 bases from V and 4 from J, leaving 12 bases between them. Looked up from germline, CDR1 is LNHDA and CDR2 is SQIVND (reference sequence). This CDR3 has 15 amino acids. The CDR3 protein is CASSIYQGVTGELFF. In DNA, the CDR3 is TGTGCCAGTAGTATTTATCAGGGCGTCACCGGGGAGCTGTTTTTT.

CDR3 nucleotides: TGTGCCAGCAGAAACAGGGGCCAAGAGACCCAGTACTTC. Translating it yields CASRNRGQETQYF. The chain is built from TRBV6-6 and TRBJ2-5; 7 bases map to TRBD1. J gave up 1 base and V 6 bases, and 2 bases lay outside the gene matches. CDR3 size: 13 residues. Per the germline V gene, CDR1 is MNHNY and CDR2 is SVGAGI (reference sequence).

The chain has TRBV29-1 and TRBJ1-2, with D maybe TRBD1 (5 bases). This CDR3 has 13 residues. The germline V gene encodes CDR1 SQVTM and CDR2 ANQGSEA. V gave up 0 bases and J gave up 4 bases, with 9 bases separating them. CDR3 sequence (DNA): TGCAGCGTTGAAGAACAGGTTGGCTATGGCTACACCTTC. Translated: CSVEEQVGYGYTF.